Listed below are T cell receptor beta chains from one sample, sequenced in a study of T-cell reconstitution after alpha-beta-depleted transplantation in children. Via MiXCR, TCRdb re-called the PCR reads, giving one row per CDR3 protein. This table holds 200,000 to 250,000 distinct CDR3 sequences, over 20% found once. Sequenced material: PBMCs, taken before TCRalphabeta/CD19-depleted stem cell transplant. These receptors originate from a girl aged 2 to 10 with Fanconi anemia, due to receive a stem cell transplant. Both conserved end residues are part of each CDR3. A D gene is named only where the DNA matches it firmly. Clone size appears in some rows only: once, few, many, or a class for an expanded clone.

TGCAGTGCTAGCGAGGATACAGATACGCAGTATTTT | CSASEDTDTQYF | . | 12 | TRBV20-1 | . | TRBJ2-3
TGTGCCAGCAGTCCGAAATACGAGCAGTACTTC | CASSPKYEQYF | many | 11 | TRBV12-3/TRBV12-4 | . | TRBJ2-7
TGCAGTGCTGAACGGGACGCTGGAGGCAATGAGCAGTTCTTC | CSAERDAGGNEQFF | . | 14 | TRBV20-1 | . | TRBJ2-1
TGTGCCAGCAGTCGAGGGACTAGCGCGAACACCGGGGAGCTGTTTTTT | CASSRGTSANTGELFF | . | 16 | TRBV6-1 | TRBD2 | TRBJ2-2
TGTGCCAGCAGCAAAAGGAGGACAGGGGACACCGGGGAGCTGTTTTTT | CASSKRRTGDTGELFF | many | 16 | TRBV21-1 | . | TRBJ2-2
TGTGCCAGCAGCCGGACAGGGAATAATGAAAAACTGTTTTTT | CASSRTGNNEKLFF | few | 14 | TRBV7-2 | TRBD1 | TRBJ1-4
TGCAGCGTTCCCGGGACTGCCTGGGGGAATGAGCAGTTCTTC | CSVPGTAWGNEQFF | . | 14 | TRBV29-1 | . | TRBJ2-1
TGTGCCAGCAGCTTAGGTCCCGGGGGCACAGATACGCAGTATTTT | CASSLGPGGTDTQYF | few | 15 | TRBV7-9 | . | TRBJ2-3
TGTGCCAGTAAGACAGGGATCTTAGACGAGCAGTACTTC | CASKTGILDEQYF | . | 13 | TRBV6-5 | TRBD1 | TRBJ2-7
TGTGCCAGCAGCTGGCCGGGACCGGTCTTTGAGCAGTACTTC | CASSWPGPVFEQYF | many | 14 | TRBV7-2 | . | TRBJ2-7
TGTGCCAGCAGCTTAGTACCGAGGCAGGGAGATATTCGCAATGAGCAGTTCTTC | CASSLVPRQGDIRNEQFF | few | 18 | TRBV7-6 | . | TRBJ2-1
TGCGCCAGCAGCTTCCCTCAAGAGACCCAGTACTTC | CASSFPQETQYF | few | 12 | TRBV5-1 | . | TRBJ2-5
TGCAGCGTTGAAACCCCTACTAGCGGGATTAGTTCGGGAGAGACCCAGTACTTC | CSVETPTSGISSGETQYF | few | 18 | TRBV29-1 | TRBD2 | TRBJ2-5
TGTGCCAGCAGCTTATTTAGAGGGGGCTATGGCTACACCTTC | CASSLFRGGYGYTF | many | 14 | TRBV7-8 | . | TRBJ1-2
TGTGCCAGCAGCCGGCGCAATGAGCAGTTCTTC | CASSRRNEQFF | . | 11 | TRBV6-5 | . | TRBJ2-1
TGCAGCGTTGCGCGAGGGGTTGGGGCCAACGTCCTGACTTTC | CSVARGVGANVLTF | many | 14 | TRBV29-1 | . | TRBJ2-6
TGTGCCAGCACCATCTTGGCAGTAGGACACGAGCAGTACTTC | CASTILAVGHEQYF | . | 14 | TRBV11-2 | . | TRBJ2-7
TGTGCCAGCAGCCCTACCGGGACGGGGACAGGGAGGTACTACGAGCAGTACTTC | CASSPTGTGTGRYYEQYF | . | 18 | TRBV11-2 | TRBD1 | TRBJ2-7
TGTGCCAGCAGCTTACCCCGGACAGGATTTTCCAACACTGAAGCTTTCTTT | CASSLPRTGFSNTEAFF | few | 17 | TRBV5-4 | TRBD1 | TRBJ1-1
TGCAGTGCTAGAGAAGCTTGGGAGGACGAGCAGTACTTC | CSAREAWEDEQYF | few | 13 | TRBV20-1 | . | TRBJ2-7
TGCAGTGCTAGTCCCGTCGACGGAAGTTACTACGAGCAGTACTTC | CSASPVDGSYYEQYF | many | 15 | TRBV20-1 | . | TRBJ2-7
TGTGCCAGCAGCTTGACAGGCTCCTATAATTCACCCCTCCACTTT | CASSLTGSYNSPLHF | many | 15 | TRBV5-6 | . | TRBJ1-6
TGCAGTGCTGGTGGGACTAATGCCTACGAGCAGTACTTC | CSAGGTNAYEQYF | . | 13 | TRBV20-1 | TRBD2 | TRBJ2-7
TGCAGTGCTAGAGATGGGGACTCGAATTACGAGCAGTACTTC | CSARDGDSNYEQYF | many | 14 | TRBV20-1 | . | TRBJ2-7
TGCAGTGCGTTGACTAGCGAAGCCTACGAGCAGTACTTC | CSALTSEAYEQYF | few | 13 | TRBV20-1 | TRBD2 | TRBJ2-7
TGTGCCAGCAGTGGGCGACAGGGGCGCTCGACCCCCTATGGCTACACCTTC | CASSGRQGRSTPYGYTF | many | 17 | TRBV2 | TRBD1 | TRBJ1-2
TGTGCCAGCACCAATCAGGGTAGGCACGAGCAGTACTTC | CASTNQGRHEQYF | many | 13 | TRBV12-3/TRBV12-4 | . | TRBJ2-7
TGCAGTGCTAACGTAGCGGGAGTCACAGATACGCAGTATTTT | CSANVAGVTDTQYF | few | 14 | TRBV20-1 | TRBD2 | TRBJ2-3
TGCAGTGCTACCACTAGCGGGCTTTACAATGAGCAGTTCTTC | CSATTSGLYNEQFF | few | 14 | TRBV20-1 | TRBD2 | TRBJ2-1
TGTGCCAGCACCCTGGGACTAGCGGGGGTTTACAATGAGCAGTTCTTC | CASTLGLAGVYNEQFF | few | 16 | TRBV28 | TRBD2 | TRBJ2-1
TGCAGCGTTGAAGATTGGGTGATAGCGGGAGCAACCTACGAGCAGTACTTC | CSVEDWVIAGATYEQYF | many | 17 | TRBV29-1 | TRBD2 | TRBJ2-7
TGTGCCAGCAGCTTACTGACGGGAGCTGAGCAGTTCTTC | CASSLLTGAEQFF | many | 13 | TRBV7-3 | . | TRBJ2-1
TGTGCCAGCAGTGAATCCCTTCCCATGCGGGAGAGGGCTAGGGATGAGCAGTTCTTC | CASSESLPMRERARDEQFF | many | 19 | TRBV25-1 | TRBD2 | TRBJ2-1
TGTGCCAGCAGCCAACCAACCGGGGCCAAAAACATTCAGTACTTC | CASSQPTGAKNIQYF | once | 15 | TRBV11-2 | . | TRBJ2-4
TGTGCCAGCAGCTTAACTCCGGGACAGCAGAACACTGAAGCTTTCTTT | CASSLTPGQQNTEAFF | few | 16 | TRBV7-3 | TRBD1 | TRBJ1-1
TGCAGCGTTGTCGCTAGGGTCGGGCAAGAGACCCAGTACTTC | CSVVARVGQETQYF | . | 14 | TRBV29-1 | . | TRBJ2-5
TGTGCCAGCAGCTTACAGGTTTGGGAAAAACTGTTTTTT | CASSLQVWEKLFF | . | 13 | TRBV7-2 | . | TRBJ1-4